Presented here are 5 T cell receptor beta chains from one specimen sequenced in a study of shared clonotypes between healthy human individuals. Sequencing used immunoSEQ multiplex PCR; TCRdb keeps in-frame clones, though not all of them. Here the sample spans around 510,000 clones, more than 95% being singletons. What was sequenced was naive CD4+ T cells sorted from blood. The subset here: CD45RA+ positively selected. Receptor source: a woman in her 30s in good health.

This sequence joins TRBV7-2 and TRBJ2-5; D is uncertain. The DNA end is more similar to TRBJ2-7, so the J call may be wrong. Looked up from germline, CDR1 is SGHTA and CDR2 is FQGNSA. The CDR3 extends over 11 amino acids. The CDR3 loop reads CASSVDYEQYF. The DNA of the CDR3 is TGTGCCAGCAGCGTAGACTACGAGCAGTACTTC.

V usage is TRBV11-2 and J usage is TRBJ2-5; D unclear. This CDR3 is 15 amino acids long. CDR1 is SGHAT and CDR2 is FQNNGV in the germline V gene. Between the trimmed V and J ends, which lost 6 bases and 5 bases, there was a span of 19 bases. As DNA, the CDR3 is TGTGCCAGCAGTCTTAGATTGGGGTTTGGGGAGACCCAGTACTTC. It specifies CASSLRLGFGETQYF.

This clone is a singleton in its sample. This same CDR3 is encoded by further DNA sequences in the sample. V usage is TRBV11-3 and J usage is TRBJ2-1, with 14 bases fitting TRBD2. The CDR3 spans 15 residues. Trimming at V came to 5 bases and at J to 6 bases, leaving 3 bases not matched to a gene. Germline-derived CDR1 and CDR2 are SGHNT and YENEEA. The CDR3 loop is CASSLGLAGVNEQFF. The DNA of the CDR3 is TGTGCCAGCAGCCTGGGACTAGCGGGAGTCAATGAGCAGTTCTTC.

This clone occurred once. The chain joins TRBV10-3 to TRBJ2-5, with 9 bases matching TRBD2. The CDR3 is 16 residues long. Germline lookup yields CDR1 ENHRY and CDR2 SYGVKD. Trimming took 0 bases from V and 11 from J; bases not matched to a gene: 13. CDR3 DNA sequence: TGTGCCATCAGTGAGTCGATGGCTACTAGCGGGTTGAAGCAGTACTTC. It codes for CAISESMATSGLKQYF.

The rearrangement uses TRBV7-2 and TRBJ2-5, with 7 bases matching TRBD1. CDR1 is SGHTA, CDR2 FQGNSA, per germline. V lost 2 bases and J lost 3; bases outside the gene matches: 6. CDR3 length: 15 amino acids. This CDR3 is CASSLSTGAEETQYF. CDR3 bases: TGTGCCAGCAGCTTAAGTACAGGGGCGGAAGAGACCCAGTACTTC.